The 20 T cell receptor beta chains listed next were all sequenced from one sample in a study of blood T cell repertoires in COVID-19. This table comes from immunoSEQ multiplex PCR, and its TCRdb copy is limited to in-frame clones, with some not included. Counted here are around 300,000 clones, approximately 85% occurring once; the ten biggest clones make up roughly 9.1%. The sequencing input was peripheral blood. The receptors shown here come from a man aged 18-30 years with active or convalescent COVID-19.

This clone was counted between two and nine times. The chain combines TRBV11-2 with TRBJ2-5, with 9 bases aligning to TRBD1. The CDR3 sequence is 15 residues long. After removal of 1 base from V and 5 bases from J, the junction contained 5 bases not matched to a gene. Germline V gene sequence: CDR1 SGHAT, CDR2 FQNNGV. The CDR3 DNA follows: TGTGCCAGCAGCTTAGGGGACAGGGACGTCGAGACCCAGTACTTC. Protein product: CASSLGDRDVETQYF.

This chain joins TRBV12-3 or TRBV12-4 and TRBJ1-2; a possible D gene is TRBD1 (6 bases). V gave up 3 bases and J gave up 4 bases, with 9 bases separating them. This CDR3 spans 13 amino acids. The CDR3: CASSFTGSYGYTF. CDR3 DNA: TGTGCCAGCAGTTTTACAGGGAGCTATGGCTACACCTTC.

This clone was detected once. Written as DNA, the CDR3 is TGTGCCAGCATCCTCTCGGGGGGGGCCCACGAGCAGTACTTC. Protein sequence: CASILSGGAHEQYF. This rearrangement joins TRBV2 to TRBJ2-7, with 8 bases identical to TRBD2. The CDR3 has 14 residues. The trim removed 7 bases at V and 5 bases at J, leaving 10 bases unmatched. Germline V lookup: CDR1 SNHLY, CDR2 FYNNEI. The whole variable domain, filled in from reference TRBV2 and TRBJ2-7, reads EPEVTQTPSHQVTQMGQEVILRCVPISNHLYFYWYRQILGQKVEFLVSFYNNEISEKSEIFDDQFSVERPDGSNFTLKIRSTKLEDSAMYFCASILSGGAHEQYFGPGTRLTVT.

The sample holds one count of this clone. The genes are TRBV11-2 and TRBJ2-5, with 12 bases matching TRBD2. This CDR3 comprises 16 residues. Per the germline V gene, CDR1 is SGHAT and CDR2 is FQNNGV. Trimming took 6 bases from V and 5 from J; bases not matched to a gene: 10. The CDR3 sequence is CASSPTSGGYTETQYF. CDR3 in DNA: TGTGCCAGCAGTCCGACTAGCGGGGGATATACGGAGACCCAGTACTTC.

This clone was recorded only once. The chain couples TRBV14 to TRBJ2-1, with D tentatively TRBD1 (5 bases). In germline, CDR1 is SGHDN, CDR2 FVKESK. This CDR3 is 17 amino acids long. V lost 3 bases to trimming and J lost 5 bases, with 20 bases between them. CDR3 sequence reads: CASSHQTKWPGNNEQFF. The CDR3 DNA reads TGTGCCAGCAGCCACCAAACGAAATGGCCAGGGAACAATGAGCAGTTCTTC.

In its sample, this clone was seen many times. The chain combines TRBV4-3 with TRBJ1-6; weak D call: TRBD1 (6 bases). CDR1 and CDR2 from the germline V gene are LGHNA and YSLEER. The CDR3 contains 16 residues. The V and J ends lost 0 bases and 7 bases respectively, with 13 bases between them. This chain's CDR3 is CASSQDQTGENSPLHF. CDR3 DNA: TGCGCCAGCAGCCAAGATCAGACAGGCGAAAATTCACCCCTCCACTTT.

The chain links TRBV5-1 to TRBJ1-2, with 10 bases fitting TRBD1. Germline V gene sequence: CDR1 SGHRS, CDR2 YFSETQ. V was pared by 7 bases and J by 7 bases, with 4 bases of the junction left unmatched. The CDR3 is 12 amino acids. CDR3 sequence: CASSGTGAGYTF. As DNA, the CDR3 is TGCGCCAGCTCCGGGACAGGGGCTGGCTACACCTTC.

The rearrangement links TRBV6-5 to TRBJ2-3; D is ambiguous. Deletions cut 2 bases from V and 2 bases from J, with 5 bases between. The CDR3 covers 13 residues. Germline CDR1 reads MNHEY; CDR2 reads SVGAGI. The CDR3: CASSYGHTDTQYF. The CDR3 region has the DNA TGTGCCAGCAGTTACGGCCACACAGATACGCAGTATTTT.

In the case of this clone: Other DNA sequences in the same sample also yield this CDR3. The rearrangement links TRBV6-1 to TRBJ1-1; D is perhaps TRBD1 (6 bases). V was cut by 2 bases and J by 0 bases, with 7 bases left in between. Germline CDR1 reads MNHNS; CDR2 reads SASEGT. The CDR3 runs 14 residues. The CDR3 nucleotides read TGTGCCAGCAGTGAAAGACAGGTGAACACTGAAGCTTTCTTT. This sequence encodes CASSERQVNTEAFF.

The chain recombines TRBV6-5 with TRBJ1-6; a possible D gene is TRBD1 (6 bases). V gave up 7 bases and J gave up 0 bases, with 10 bases separating them. Germline CDR1 MNHEY, CDR2 SVGAGI. The CDR3 runs 15 residues. The CDR3 coding sequence is TGTGCCAGCAATAGGGACACCTCCTATAATTCACCCCTCCACTTT. Translated: CASNRDTSYNSPLHF.

This chain connects TRBV4-2 to TRBJ2-5; D uncertain. Germline V gene sequence: CDR1 LGHNA, CDR2 YNFKEQ. Trimming shortened V by 0 bases and J by 3 bases, and 8 bases separated the two germline ends. This CDR3 contains 14 residues. This CDR3 reads CASSQDSGKETQYF. CDR3 nucleotides: TGTGCCAGCAGCCAAGATTCGGGTAAAGAGACCCAGTACTTC.

The chain carries TRBV20-1 and TRBJ1-2; D gene unclear. The CDR3 length is 11 residues. The germline CDR1 and CDR2 sequences are DFQATT and SNEGSKA (reference sequence). Trimming took 6 bases from V and 5 from J, leaving 10 bases between them. DNA of the CDR3: TGCAGTGCAAGGTCGGGGTATGGCTACACCTTC. Translation gives CSARSGYGYTF.

V is TRBV4-3 and J is TRBJ2-1, with TRBD2 identical over 10 bases. With V trimmed by 1 base and J by 8 bases, 14 bases remained unmatched. The CDR3 sequence is 18 residues long. CDR1 and CDR2 from the germline V gene are LGHNA and YSLEER. CDR3 residues: CASSQAPGLADIQYEQFF. The CDR3 DNA is TGCGCCAGCAGCCAAGCTCCTGGACTAGCGGATATACAATATGAGCAGTTCTTC.

The rearrangement uses TRBV6-6 and TRBJ2-2; the match to TRBD2 covers 7 bases. From germline, CDR1 is MNHNY and CDR2 SVGAGI (reference sequence). The length of the CDR3 is 15 residues. Trimming took 6 bases from V and 4 from J; bases not matched to a gene: 8. The CDR3 protein is CASRPTGGTTGELFF. The CDR3 DNA reads as TGTGCCAGCAGACCCACCGGGGGGACCACCGGGGAGCTGTTTTTT.

The chain joins TRBV19 to TRBJ1-5; maybe TRBD1 (6 bases). The germline V gene has CDR1 LNHDA and CDR2 SQIVND (reference sequence). Trimming cost V 3 bases and J 2 bases, with 20 bases left between them. The CDR3 is 18 residues long. CDR3 nucleotides: TGTGCCAGTAGTATGGGAGCCTACAGGGCGGCTGGCAATCAGCCCCAGCATTTT. Its translation is CASSMGAYRAAGNQPQHF.

This chain uses TRBV18 with TRBJ1-2, with 7 bases lining up with TRBD1. CDR3 length equals 15 residues. The J segment lost 8 bases and the V segment lost 3 bases, leaving 12 bases of the junction unmatched. CDR1 and CDR2 from the germline V gene are KGHSH and LQKENI. This CDR3 is CASSPPGGINRGYTF. The CDR3 DNA follows: TGTGCCAGCTCACCCCCAGGGGGTATTAACCGCGGCTACACCTTC.

V gene TRBV7-8 combines with J gene TRBJ1-5, with 10 bases lining up with TRBD1. The J segment lost 6 bases and the V segment lost 1 base, leaving 9 bases of the junction unmatched. This CDR3 spans 17 amino acids. CDR1 is SGHVS and CDR2 is FQNEAQ in the germline V gene. The CDR3 nucleotides read TGTGCCAGCAGCTTAGACCGGGACAGGGGTAGGGGTCAGCCCCAGCATTTT. Its translation: CASSLDRDRGRGQPQHF. Based on the CDR3 plus reference TRBV7-8 and TRBJ1-5, the full variable domain is GAGVSQSPRYKVAKRGQDVALRCDPISGHVSLFWYQQALGQGPEFLTYFQNEAQLDKSGLPSDRFFAERPEGSVSTLKIQRTQQEDSAVYLCASSLDRDRGRGQPQHFGDGTRLSIL.

CDR3 bases: TGTGCCAGCAGCTCCGGGACAAAACCCTCTATCTACAACACCGGGGAGCTGTTTTTT. It is translated as CASSSGTKPSIYNTGELFF. The rearrangement links TRBV5-4 to TRBJ2-2; a possible D gene is TRBD1 (6 bases). The germline V and J ends were trimmed by 3 bases and 2 bases, with 23 bases remaining between them. Germline-derived CDR1 and CDR2 are SGHNT and YYREEE (reference sequence). The length of the CDR3 is 19 residues. The variable domain in full, completed from reference TRBV5-4 and TRBJ2-2, reads ETGVTQSPTHLIKTRGQQVTLRCSSQSGHNTVSWYQQALGQGPQFIFQYYREEENGRGNFPPRFSGLQFPNYSSELNVNALELDDSALYLCASSSGTKPSIYNTGELFFGEGSRLTVL.

V is TRBV4-3 and J is TRBJ1-1, with 8 bases fitting TRBD1. CDR3 length: 13 amino acids. CDR1 is LGHNA and CDR2 is YSLEER in the germline V gene. Trimming at V came to 0 bases and at J to 8 bases, leaving 2 bases not matched to a gene. Written as DNA, the CDR3 is TGCGCCAGCAGCCAAGAGACAGGGGTCGAAGCTTTCTTT. This translates into CASSQETGVEAFF.

This clone was picked up one time. The V and J genes are TRBV5-1 and TRBJ1-1, with 8 bases matching TRBD1. The V gene's germline CDR1 is SGHRS and CDR2 YFSETQ. Trimming removed 5 bases from V and 7 bases from J; junction bases left unmatched: 4. The CDR3 sequence is 12 residues long. The CDR3 DNA follows: TGCGCCAGCAGTCCTGGACAGGGTGAAGCTTTCTTT. This gives the protein CASSPGQGEAFF.